The clone carrying this T cell receptor (beta chain) was recorded a few times. Its antigen is undetermined. The CDR3 is 13 residues long. Deletions cut 3 bases from V and 10 bases from J, with 10 bases between. Germline CDR1 is LNHDA and CDR2 is SQIVND (reference sequence). TCRdb re-called the reads through MiXCR, storing one row per CDR3 protein. Seen here are around 750,000 distinct CDR3 sequences, about 30% observed once, and the top ten hold around an eighth. The sample belongs to a study of T cell repertoires in cytomegalovirus infection. As for the study in general: CMV epitopes, recently identified HLA-C-restricted and well-studied HLA-B-restricted, were used. In public TCR beta signatures, there were indications of both CMV infection and matching HLA type. Overall study findings and caveats: Dominating the ex vivo response were HLA-C-restricted CMV-specific TCR beta clonotypes. There were carriers of CMV plus the relevant HLA, and cumulative public TCR beta family frequency identified them.

The source of this sequence is a human donor in good health (CMV status not recorded). Some clones in this sample may be carry-over from other donors' samples. Sequencing used cultured CD8+ T cells from PBMCs, obtained from culture after CMV antigen stimulation. The chain carries TRBV19 and TRBJ1-6, with D tentatively TRBD1 (5 bases). CDR3 loop: CASSMGRKSPLHF. In DNA, the CDR3 is TGTGCCAGTAGTATGGGGCGGAAATCACCCCTCCACTTT.